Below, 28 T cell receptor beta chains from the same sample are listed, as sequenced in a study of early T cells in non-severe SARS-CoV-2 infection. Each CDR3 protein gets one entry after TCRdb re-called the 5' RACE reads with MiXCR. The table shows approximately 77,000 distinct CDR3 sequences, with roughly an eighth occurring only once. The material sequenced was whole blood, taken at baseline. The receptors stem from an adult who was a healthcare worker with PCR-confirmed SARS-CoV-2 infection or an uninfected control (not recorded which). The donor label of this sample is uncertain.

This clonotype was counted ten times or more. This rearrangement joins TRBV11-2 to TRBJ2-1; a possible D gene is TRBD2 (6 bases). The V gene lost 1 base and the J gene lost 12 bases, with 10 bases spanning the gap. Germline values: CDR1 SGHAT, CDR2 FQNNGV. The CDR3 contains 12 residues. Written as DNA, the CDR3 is TGTGCCAGCAGCTTAGTCGGGGGAGGGCAGTTCTTC. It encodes CASSLVGGGQFF.

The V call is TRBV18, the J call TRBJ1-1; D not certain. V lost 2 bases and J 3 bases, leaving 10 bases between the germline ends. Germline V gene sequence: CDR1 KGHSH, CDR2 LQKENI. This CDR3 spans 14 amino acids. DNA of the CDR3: TGTGCCAGCTCACCATCTCGCGTGGACACTGAAGCTTTCTTT. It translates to CASSPSRVDTEAFF.

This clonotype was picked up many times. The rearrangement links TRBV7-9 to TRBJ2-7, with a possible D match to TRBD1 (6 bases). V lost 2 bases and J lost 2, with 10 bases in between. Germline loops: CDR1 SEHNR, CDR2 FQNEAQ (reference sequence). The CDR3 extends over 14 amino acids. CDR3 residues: CASSLRQVPYEQYF. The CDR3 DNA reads TGTGCCAGCAGCTTAAGACAGGTGCCCTACGAGCAGTACTTC.

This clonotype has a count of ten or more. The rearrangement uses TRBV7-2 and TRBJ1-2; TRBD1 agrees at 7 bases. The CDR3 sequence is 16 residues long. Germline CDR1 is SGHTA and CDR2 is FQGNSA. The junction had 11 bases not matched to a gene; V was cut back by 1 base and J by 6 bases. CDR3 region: CASSLGQGISTNGYTF. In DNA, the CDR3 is TGTGCCAGCAGCTTAGGACAGGGAATCTCCACTAATGGCTACACCTTC. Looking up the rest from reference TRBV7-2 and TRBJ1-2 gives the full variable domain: GAGVSQSPSNKVTEKGKDVELRCDPISGHTALYWYRQSLGQGLEFLIYFQGNSAPDKSGLPSDRFSAERTGGSVSTLTIQRTQQEDSAVYLCASSLGQGISTNGYTFGSGTRLTVV.

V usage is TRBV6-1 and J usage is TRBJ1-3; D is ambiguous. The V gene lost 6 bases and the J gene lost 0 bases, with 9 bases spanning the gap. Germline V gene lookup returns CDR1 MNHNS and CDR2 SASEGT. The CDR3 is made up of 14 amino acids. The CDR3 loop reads CASSDRFSGNTIYF. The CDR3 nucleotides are TGTGCCAGCAGCGACCGCTTCTCTGGAAACACCATATATTTT.

The CDR3 region has the DNA TGCGCCAGCAGCATGACAGGGGTTGGAGATACGCAGTATTTT. Translation gives CASSMTGVGDTQYF. This chain uses TRBV5-1 with TRBJ2-3; 8 bases agree with TRBD1. After removal of 4 bases from V and 5 bases from J, the junction contained 6 bases not matched to a gene. The CDR3 has 14 amino acids. Germline V lookup: CDR1 SGHRS, CDR2 YFSETQ.

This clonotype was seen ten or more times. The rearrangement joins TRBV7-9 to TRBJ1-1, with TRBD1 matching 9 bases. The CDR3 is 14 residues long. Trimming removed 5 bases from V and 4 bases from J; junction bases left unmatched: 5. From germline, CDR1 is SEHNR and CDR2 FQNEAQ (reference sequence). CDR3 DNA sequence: TGTGCCAGCAGCGTCGGACAGGGGCTCACTGAAGCTTTCTTT. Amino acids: CASSVGQGLTEAFF.

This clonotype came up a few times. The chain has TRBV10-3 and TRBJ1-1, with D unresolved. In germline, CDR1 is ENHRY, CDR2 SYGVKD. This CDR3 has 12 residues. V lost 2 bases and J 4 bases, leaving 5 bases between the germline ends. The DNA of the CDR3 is TGTGCCATCAGTGAGGGATCCACTGAAGCTTTCTTT. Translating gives CAISEGSTEAFF.

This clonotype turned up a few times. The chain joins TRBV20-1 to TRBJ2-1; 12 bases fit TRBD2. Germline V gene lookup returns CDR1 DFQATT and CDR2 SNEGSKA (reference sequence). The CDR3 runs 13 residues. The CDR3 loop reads CSLLAGGRNEQFF. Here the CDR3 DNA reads TGCAGCCTACTAGCGGGGGGACGCAATGAGCAGTTCTTC.

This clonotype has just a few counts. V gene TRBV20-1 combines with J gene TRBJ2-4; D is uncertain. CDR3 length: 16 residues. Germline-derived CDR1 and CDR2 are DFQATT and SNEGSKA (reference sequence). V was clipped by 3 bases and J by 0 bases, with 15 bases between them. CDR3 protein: CSASPLLALAKNIQYF. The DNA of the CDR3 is TGCAGTGCTAGTCCTCTTCTTGCGTTAGCCAAAAACATTCAGTACTTC.

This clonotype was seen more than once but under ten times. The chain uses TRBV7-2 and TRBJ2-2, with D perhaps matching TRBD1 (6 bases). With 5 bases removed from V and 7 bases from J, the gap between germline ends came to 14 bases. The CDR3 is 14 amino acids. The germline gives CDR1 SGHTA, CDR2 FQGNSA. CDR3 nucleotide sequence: TGTGCCAGCAGCAAAAACAGGGCGAGCGGGGAGCTGTTTTTT. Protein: CASSKNRASGELFF.

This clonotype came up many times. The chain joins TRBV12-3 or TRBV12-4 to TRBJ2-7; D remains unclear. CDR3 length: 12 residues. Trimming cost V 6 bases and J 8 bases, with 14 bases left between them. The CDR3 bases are TGTGCCAGCAGCACTGAGGACCCGAAGCAGTACTTC. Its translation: CASSTEDPKQYF.

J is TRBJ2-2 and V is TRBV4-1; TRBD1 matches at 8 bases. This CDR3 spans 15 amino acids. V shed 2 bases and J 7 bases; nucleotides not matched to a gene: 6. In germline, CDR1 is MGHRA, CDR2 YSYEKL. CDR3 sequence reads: CASSQPGQGIGELFF. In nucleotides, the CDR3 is TGCGCCAGCAGCCAACCAGGACAGGGAATCGGGGAGCTGTTTTTT.

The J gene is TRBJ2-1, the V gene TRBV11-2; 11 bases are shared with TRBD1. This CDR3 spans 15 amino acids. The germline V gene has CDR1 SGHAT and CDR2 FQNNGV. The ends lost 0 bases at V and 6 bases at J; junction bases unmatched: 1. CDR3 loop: CASSLDGTGGNEQFF. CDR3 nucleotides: TGTGCCAGCAGCTTAGATGGGACAGGGGGCAATGAGCAGTTCTTC. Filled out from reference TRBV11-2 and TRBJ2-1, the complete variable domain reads EAGVAQSPRYKIIEKRQSVAFWCNPISGHATLYWYQQILGQGPKLLIQFQNNGVVDDSQLPKDRFSAERLKGVDSTLKIQPAKLEDSAVYLCASSLDGTGGNEQFFGPGTRLTVL.

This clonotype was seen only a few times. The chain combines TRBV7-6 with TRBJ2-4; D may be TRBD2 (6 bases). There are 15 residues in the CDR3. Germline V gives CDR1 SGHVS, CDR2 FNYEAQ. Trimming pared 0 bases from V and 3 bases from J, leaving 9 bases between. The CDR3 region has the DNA TGTGCCAGCAGCTTAGCGCCCGGGGGCAAAAACATTCAGTACTTC. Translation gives CASSLAPGGKNIQYF.

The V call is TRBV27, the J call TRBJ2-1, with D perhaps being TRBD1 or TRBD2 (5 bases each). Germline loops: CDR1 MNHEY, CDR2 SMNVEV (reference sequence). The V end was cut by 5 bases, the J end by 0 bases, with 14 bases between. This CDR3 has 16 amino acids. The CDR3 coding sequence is TGTGCCAGCAGTCCCCGGGACGCCCGCTCCTACAATGAGCAGTTCTTC. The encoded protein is CASSPRDARSYNEQFF.

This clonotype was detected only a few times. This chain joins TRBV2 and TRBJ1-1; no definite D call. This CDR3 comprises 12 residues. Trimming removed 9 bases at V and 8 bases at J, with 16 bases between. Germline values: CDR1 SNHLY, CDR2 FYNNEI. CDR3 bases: TGTGCCAGTAAAGTGCCCACGTGGGAAGCTTTCTTT. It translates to CASKVPTWEAFF.

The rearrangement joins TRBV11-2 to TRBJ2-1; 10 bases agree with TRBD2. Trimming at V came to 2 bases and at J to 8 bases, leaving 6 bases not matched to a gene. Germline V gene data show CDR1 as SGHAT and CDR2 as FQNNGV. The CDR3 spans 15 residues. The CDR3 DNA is TGTGCCAGCAGCTTAACCAGCGGGGGGGCTCATGAGCAGTTCTTC. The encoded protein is CASSLTSGGAHEQFF.

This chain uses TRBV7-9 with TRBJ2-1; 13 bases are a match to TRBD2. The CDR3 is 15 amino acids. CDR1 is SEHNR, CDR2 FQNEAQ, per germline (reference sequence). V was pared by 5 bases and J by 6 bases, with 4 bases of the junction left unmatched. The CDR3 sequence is CASSETSGGANEQFF. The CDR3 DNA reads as TGTGCCAGCAGCGAAACTAGCGGGGGGGCCAATGAGCAGTTCTTC.

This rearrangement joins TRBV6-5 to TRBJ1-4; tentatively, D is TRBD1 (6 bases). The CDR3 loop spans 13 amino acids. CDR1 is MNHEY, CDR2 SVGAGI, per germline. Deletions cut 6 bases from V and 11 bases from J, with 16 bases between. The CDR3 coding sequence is TGTGCCAGCAGAGAGAGCGGGGACATTAAACTGTTTTTT. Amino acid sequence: CASRESGDIKLFF.

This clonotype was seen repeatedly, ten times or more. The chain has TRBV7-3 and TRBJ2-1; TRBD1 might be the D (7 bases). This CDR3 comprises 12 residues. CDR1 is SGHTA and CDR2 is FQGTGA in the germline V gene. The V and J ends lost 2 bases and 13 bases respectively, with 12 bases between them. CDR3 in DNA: TGTGCCAGCAGCTTATCAGGGGGGCTACAGTTCTTC. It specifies CASSLSGGLQFF.

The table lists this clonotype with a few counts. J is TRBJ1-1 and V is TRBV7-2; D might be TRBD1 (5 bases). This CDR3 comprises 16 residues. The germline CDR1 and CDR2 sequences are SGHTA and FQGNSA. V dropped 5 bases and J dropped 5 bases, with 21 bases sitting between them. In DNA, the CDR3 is TGTGCCAGCAGCCCCCCTCGCGGGCAGGGAAGGACTGAAGCTTTCTTT. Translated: CASSPPRGQGRTEAFF.

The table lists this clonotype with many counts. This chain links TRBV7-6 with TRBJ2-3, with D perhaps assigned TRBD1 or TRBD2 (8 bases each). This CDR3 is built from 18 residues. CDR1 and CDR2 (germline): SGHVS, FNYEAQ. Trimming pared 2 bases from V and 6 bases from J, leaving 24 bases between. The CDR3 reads CASSLLPGGTGGSDTQYF. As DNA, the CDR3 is TGTGCCAGCAGCTTATTACCGGGAGGGACAGGTGGCTCCGATACGCAGTATTTT. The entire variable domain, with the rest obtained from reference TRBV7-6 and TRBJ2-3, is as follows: GAGVSQSPRYKVTKRGQDVALRCDPISGHVSLYWYRQALGQGPEFLTYFNYEAQQDKSGLPNDRFSAERPEGSISTLTIQRTEQRDSAMYRCASSLLPGGTGGSDTQYFGPGTRLTVL.

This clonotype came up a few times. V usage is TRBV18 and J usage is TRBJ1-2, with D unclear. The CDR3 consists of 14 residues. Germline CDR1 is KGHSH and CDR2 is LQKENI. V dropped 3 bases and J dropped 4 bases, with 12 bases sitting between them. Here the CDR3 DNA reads TGTGCCAGCTCACCCGAGGGAACCCTCTATGGCTACACCTTC. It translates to CASSPEGTLYGYTF.

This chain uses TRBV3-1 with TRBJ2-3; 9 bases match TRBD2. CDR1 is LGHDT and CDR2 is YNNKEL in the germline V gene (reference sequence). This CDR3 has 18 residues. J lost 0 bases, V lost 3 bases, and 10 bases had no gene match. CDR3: CASSQPHWREGSTDTQYF. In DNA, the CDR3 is TGTGCCAGCAGCCAGCCGCATTGGCGGGAGGGTAGCACAGATACGCAGTATTTT.

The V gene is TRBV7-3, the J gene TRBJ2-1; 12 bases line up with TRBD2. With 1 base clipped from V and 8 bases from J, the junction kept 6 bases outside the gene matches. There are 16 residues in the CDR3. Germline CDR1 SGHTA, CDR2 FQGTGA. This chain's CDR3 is CASSLRLAGVGDEQFF. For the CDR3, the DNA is TGTGCCAGCAGCTTAAGACTAGCGGGAGTAGGGGATGAGCAGTTCTTC.

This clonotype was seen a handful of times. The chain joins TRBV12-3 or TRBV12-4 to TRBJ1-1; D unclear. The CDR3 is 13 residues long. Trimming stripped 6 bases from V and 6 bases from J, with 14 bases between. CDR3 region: CASRDGLLPEAFF. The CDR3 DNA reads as TGTGCCAGCAGGGACGGTTTACTCCCTGAAGCTTTCTTT.

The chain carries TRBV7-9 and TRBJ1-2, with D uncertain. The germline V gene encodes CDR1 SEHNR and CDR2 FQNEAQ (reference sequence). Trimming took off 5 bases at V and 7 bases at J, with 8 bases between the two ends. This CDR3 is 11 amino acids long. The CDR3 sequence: CASSLGPGYTF. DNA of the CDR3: TGTGCCAGCAGCCTAGGCCCTGGCTACACCTTC.